The 4 T cell receptor beta chains below all came from one sample that was sequenced in a study of T cell responses to AZD1222 COVID-19 vaccine. The protocol was immunoSEQ multiplex PCR, while the TCRdb copy is restricted to in-frame clones and leaves out a portion. The sample has roughly 190,000 clones, approximately 91% seen once. Sequenced here: peripheral blood, sampled on day 0 of AZD1222 vaccination. The receptor set was obtained from an adult in good health.

The CDR3 DNA sequence: TGTGCCAGCAGCTTCAAGTATAGCAATCAGCCCCAGCATTTT. Its translation is CASSFKYSNQPQHF. The rearrangement links TRBV5-5 to TRBJ1-5; unclear D gene. Germline V gene lookup returns CDR1 SGHKS and CDR2 YYEKEE (reference sequence). Trimming took off 2 bases at V and 0 bases at J, with 6 bases between the two ends. CDR3 length: 14 residues. Full variable domain (rest looked up from reference TRBV5-5 and TRBJ1-5): DAGVTQSPTHLIKTRGQQVTLRCSPISGHKSVSWYQQVLGQGPQFIFQYYEKEERGRGNFPDRFSARQFPNYSSELNVNALLLGDSALYLCASSFKYSNQPQHFGDGTRLSIL.

This clone was detected only a few times. The chain has TRBV3-1 (or the pseudogene TRBV3-2) and TRBJ1-5; 9 nucleotides agree with TRBD1. The V and J ends lost 4 bases and 5 bases, in that order; junction bases with no gene match: 3. The germline gives CDR1 LGHDT, CDR2 YNNKEL (reference sequence). The CDR3 loop spans 14 amino acids. The CDR3 reads CASSLRTGDQPQHF. The DNA of the CDR3 is TGTGCCAGCAGCCTACGGACAGGGGATCAGCCCCAGCATTTT.

This chain uses TRBV11-2 with TRBJ1-5; D possibly corresponds to TRBD1 (5 bases). Germline CDR1 reads SGHAT; CDR2 reads FQNNGV. Deletions cut 1 base from V and 0 bases from J, with 10 bases between. The length of the CDR3 is 16 residues. CDR3 in amino acids: CASSLAAGSSNQPQHF. CDR3 in DNA: TGTGCCAGCAGCTTAGCCGCAGGGAGTAGCAATCAGCCCCAGCATTTT. Together with reference TRBV11-2 and TRBJ1-5, the CDR3 gives the full variable domain: EAGVAQSPRYKIIEKRQSVAFWCNPISGHATLYWYQQILGQGPKLLIQFQNNGVVDDSQLPKDRFSAERLKGVDSTLKIQPAKLEDSAVYLCASSLAAGSSNQPQHFGDGTRLSIL.

The chain employs TRBV28 and TRBJ2-1, with 10 bases that match TRBD2. CDR3 length: 16 residues. CDR1 is MDHEN and CDR2 is SYDVKM in the germline V gene. With 6 bases clipped from V and 5 bases from J, the junction kept 10 bases outside the gene matches. The CDR3 DNA reads TGTGCCAGCAGGTTCCCAGCGGGAGGGCCACACAATGAGCAGTTCTTC. Translated, it gives CASRFPAGGPHNEQFF.